The source of this T cell receptor beta chain is a study of CD8 T cells in ankylosing spondylitis. Study-level points and caveats: In synovial fluid and blood from reactive arthritis, some motif variants were previously reported. Apparently characteristic of ankylosing spondylitis blood was a TCR beta motif (eight highly homologous variants). Matched ankylosing spondylitis synovial fluid reportedly showed significant enrichment of disease-linked clones.

This clonotype showed up many times. Its cognate antigen is unknown. Each CDR3 protein gets one entry after TCRdb re-called the 5' RACE reads with MiXCR. The sample lists 100,000 to 150,000 distinct CDR3 sequences, roughly 7.3% occurring once. Sequenced input: blood, either unsorted or a sorted T cell fraction (not recorded which). This receptor was taken from a male donor with ankylosing spondylitis or in good health (not recorded which).

The CDR3 DNA is TGCGCCAGCAGTACCGGGACTAGCGAGAGAACACAGTATTTT. Encoded protein: CASSTGTSERTQYF. The V and J genes are TRBV5-1 and TRBJ2-3, with 10 bases matching TRBD2. The length of the CDR3 is 14 residues. Germline V gene lookup returns CDR1 SGHRS and CDR2 YFSETQ. With 5 bases clipped from V and 12 bases from J, the junction kept 12 bases outside the gene matches.